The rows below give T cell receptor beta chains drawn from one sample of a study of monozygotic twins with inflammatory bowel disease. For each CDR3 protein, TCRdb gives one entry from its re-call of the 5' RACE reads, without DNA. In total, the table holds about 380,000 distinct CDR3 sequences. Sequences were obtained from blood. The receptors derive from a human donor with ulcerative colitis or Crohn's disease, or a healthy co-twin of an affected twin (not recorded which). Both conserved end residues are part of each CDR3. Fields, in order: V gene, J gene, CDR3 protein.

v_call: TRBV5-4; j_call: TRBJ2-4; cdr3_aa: CASSPLGFENIQYF
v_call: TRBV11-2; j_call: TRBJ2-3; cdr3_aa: CASSLDLADTQYF
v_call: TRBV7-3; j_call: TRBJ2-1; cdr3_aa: CASSFRGGAASEQFF
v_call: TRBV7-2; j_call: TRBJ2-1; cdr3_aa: CASSAGFKYNEQFF
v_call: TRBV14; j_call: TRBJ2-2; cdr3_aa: CASSQIDRGPRTGELFF
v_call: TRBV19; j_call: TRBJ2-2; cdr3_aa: CASSMGVTDTGELFF
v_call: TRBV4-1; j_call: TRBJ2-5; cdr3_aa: CASSQDYIRRGPQETQYF
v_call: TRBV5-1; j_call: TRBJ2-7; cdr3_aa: CASRVDSYDPEQYF
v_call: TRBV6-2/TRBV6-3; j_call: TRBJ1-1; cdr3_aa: CASSLTEMNTEAFF
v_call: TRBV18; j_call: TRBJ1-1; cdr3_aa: CASSLDSGNTEAFF
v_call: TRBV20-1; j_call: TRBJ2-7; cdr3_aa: CSAISGGPAYEQYF
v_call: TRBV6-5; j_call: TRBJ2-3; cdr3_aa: CASGLAGSDTQYF